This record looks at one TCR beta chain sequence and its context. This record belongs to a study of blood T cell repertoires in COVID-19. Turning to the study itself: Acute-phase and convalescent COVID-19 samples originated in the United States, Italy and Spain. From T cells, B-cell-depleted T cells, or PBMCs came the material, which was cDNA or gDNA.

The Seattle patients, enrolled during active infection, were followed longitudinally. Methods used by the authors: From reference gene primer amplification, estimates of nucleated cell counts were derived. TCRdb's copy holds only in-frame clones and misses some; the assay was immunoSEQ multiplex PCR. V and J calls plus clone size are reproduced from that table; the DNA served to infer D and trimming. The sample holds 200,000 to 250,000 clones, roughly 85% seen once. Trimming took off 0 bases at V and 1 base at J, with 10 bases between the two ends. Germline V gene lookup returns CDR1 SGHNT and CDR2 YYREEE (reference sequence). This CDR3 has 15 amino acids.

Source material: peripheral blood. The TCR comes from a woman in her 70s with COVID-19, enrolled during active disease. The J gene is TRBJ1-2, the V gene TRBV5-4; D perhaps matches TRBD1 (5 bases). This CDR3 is CASSLALDNNYGYTF. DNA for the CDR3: TGTGCCAGCAGCTTGGCCTTGGACAATAACTATGGCTACACCTTC. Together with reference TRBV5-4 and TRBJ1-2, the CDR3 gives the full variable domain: ETGVTQSPTHLIKTRGQQVTLRCSSQSGHNTVSWYQQALGQGPQFIFQYYREEENGRGNFPPRFSGLQFPNYSSELNVNALELDDSALYLCASSLALDNNYGYTFGSGTRLTVV.